These 13 T cell receptor beta chains originate from one sample sequenced in a study of shared clonotypes between healthy human individuals. Sequencing used immunoSEQ multiplex PCR; TCRdb keeps in-frame clones, though not all of them. The sample lists around 100,000 clones, 65% to 75% occurring once. The sample comprised memory CD8+ T cells sorted from blood. This sample's subset: CD45RO+ cells pooled with CCR7-negative TemRA cells. The receptors were gathered from a woman aged 25-40 years in good health.

V gene TRBV13 combines with J gene TRBJ2-1; D uncertain. Germline V gene lookup returns CDR1 PRHDT and CDR2 FYEKMQ (reference sequence). With 2 bases removed from V and 15 bases from J, the gap between germline ends came to 14 bases. The CDR3 covers 12 residues. The CDR3 is CASSLKLWSLFF. CDR3 coding DNA: TGTGCCAGCAGCTTAAAATTATGGAGCCTGTTCTTC.

The chain has TRBV2 and TRBJ2-2; 7 positions match TRBD2. The length of the CDR3 is 14 residues. With 6 bases clipped from V and 1 base from J, the junction kept 2 bases outside the gene matches. Per the germline V gene, CDR1 is SNHLY and CDR2 is FYNNEI. In DNA form, the CDR3 reads TGTGCCAGCAGGGGACTACTGAACACCGGGGAGCTGTTTTTT. It translates to CASRGLLNTGELFF.

This chain uses TRBV7-8 with TRBJ1-2; TRBD1 might be the D (6 bases). In germline, CDR1 is SGHVS, CDR2 FQNEAQ. The CDR3 is made up of 14 amino acids. V was clipped by 5 bases and J by 4 bases, with 14 bases between them. The CDR3 sequence: CASSPGHDIYGYTF. In nucleotides, the CDR3 is TGTGCCAGCAGCCCGGGACACGACATCTATGGCTACACCTTC.

The V call is TRBV5-1, the J call TRBJ1-4; perhaps TRBD1 as D (6 bases). Trimming shortened V by 9 bases and J by 2 bases, and 17 bases separated the two germline ends. The CDR3 totals 15 residues. The germline gives CDR1 SGHRS, CDR2 YFSETQ. The CDR3 loop is CATKGGATTNEKLFF. The CDR3 DNA sequence: TGCGCCACCAAGGGGGGGGCGACGACTAATGAAAAACTGTTTTTT.

This chain links TRBV9 with TRBJ2-1, with TRBD2 as a possible D gene (6 bases). CDR1 is SGDLS, CDR2 YYNGEE, per germline. The CDR3 runs to 15 residues. Trimming left V 0 bases short and J 7 bases short, with 14 bases between. CDR3 coding DNA: TGTGCCAGCAGCGTAGAAAGTGGGAGCGGGAATGAGCAGTTCTTC. The encoded protein is CASSVESGSGNEQFF.

V and J are TRBV10-2 and TRBJ2-1; 7 positions agree with TRBD2. The CDR3 is made up of 12 amino acids. V shed 0 bases and J 15 bases; nucleotides not matched to a gene: 5. Germline V gene data show CDR1 as WSHSY and CDR2 as SAAADI. CDR3 coding DNA: TGCGCCAGCAGTGAGTCTCTGCGGGAGTCGTTCTTC. Encoded protein: CASSESLRESFF.

V usage is TRBV4-2 and J usage is TRBJ2-6; D unresolved. Germline-derived CDR1 and CDR2 are LGHNA and YNFKEQ. This CDR3 has 16 amino acids. The germline V and J ends were trimmed by 1 base and 4 bases, with 11 bases remaining between them. The CDR3 nucleotides are TGTGCCAGCAGCCAAGTTTTTACTCTAGGGGCCAACGTCCTGACTTTC. Protein product: CASSQVFTLGANVLTF.

The CDR3 here is CASSDGDSFYEQYF. As DNA, the CDR3 is TGTGCCAGCAGCGACGGGGACAGCTTCTACGAGCAGTACTTC. The chain recombines TRBV9 with TRBJ2-7; 7 bases align to TRBD1. The CDR3 contains 14 residues. V shed 3 bases, J shed 3 bases, and the junction held 6 bases outside the gene matches. The germline V gene encodes CDR1 SGDLS and CDR2 YYNGEE.

This chain uses TRBV25-1 with TRBJ2-2; the D is unclear. The germline CDR1 and CDR2 sequences are MGHDK and SYGVNS. The CDR3 has 13 amino acids. V gave up 10 bases and J gave up 2 bases, with 11 bases separating them. DNA of the CDR3: TGTGCCACCCAACAGCTTAACACCGGGGAGCTGTTTTTT. Translating gives CATQQLNTGELFF.

The J gene is TRBJ2-2, the V gene TRBV28; 7 bases agree with TRBD1. The CDR3 totals 15 residues. Germline V gene lookup returns CDR1 MDHEN and CDR2 SYDVKM. The ends lost 6 bases at V and 3 bases at J; junction bases unmatched: 7. CDR3 coding DNA: TGTGCCAGCAGGACCGGGACAGAGCACACCGGGGAGCTGTTTTTT. Translated: CASRTGTEHTGELFF.

This clone showed up just a few times. The genes are TRBV4-1 and TRBJ1-5, with D possibly matching TRBD1 (5 bases). Germline loops: CDR1 MGHRA, CDR2 YSYEKL. The CDR3 extends over 15 amino acids. Trimming removed 1 base from V and 5 bases from J, with 12 bases in between. The CDR3 sequence: CASSQGAKGDQPQHF. The CDR3 coding sequence is TGCGCCAGCAGCCAAGGTGCGAAAGGGGATCAGCCCCAGCATTTT.

This clone was picked up many times. The rearrangement joins TRBV7-8 to TRBJ2-7; 11 bases match TRBD2. The germline V gene has CDR1 SGHVS and CDR2 FQNEAQ. V shed 8 bases and J 4 bases; nucleotides not matched to a gene: 10. CDR3 size: 15 residues. The CDR3 spells CASGGLAGMRYEQYF. The CDR3 DNA follows: TGTGCCAGCGGCGGACTAGCGGGCATGCGGTACGAGCAGTACTTC.

CDR3 protein: CASSCWSFYGTDTQYF. The CDR3 DNA is TGTGCCAGCAGTTGCTGGTCTTTTTATGGCACAGATACGCAGTATTTT. The V and J genes are TRBV6-6 and TRBJ2-3, with D uncertain. The length of the CDR3 is 16 residues. CDR1 is MNHNY, CDR2 SVGAGI, per germline (reference sequence). V was trimmed by 4 bases and J by 1 base, leaving 15 bases between them.